The next 9 T cell receptor beta chains were all read from a single sample in a study of blood T cell repertoires in COVID-19. The repertoire was sequenced with immunoSEQ multiplex PCR; TCRdb's copy has only in-frame clones and lacks some. This table holds roughly 120,000 clones, about 80% found once. The specimen sequenced was peripheral blood. Receptors originate from a man in his sixties or seventies with acute or convalescent COVID-19.

This chain uses TRBV5-1 with TRBJ2-3, with 10 nucleotides matching TRBD2. CDR3 size: 18 residues. The V segment lost 4 bases and the J segment 4 bases; nucleotides outside the gene matches: 15. Germline V gives CDR1 SGHRS, CDR2 YFSETQ. The CDR3 protein is CASSPTGLASGLADTQYF. CDR3 DNA sequence: TGCGCCAGCAGCCCAACGGGACTAGCGTCGGGGTTGGCAGATACGCAGTATTTT.

The chain uses TRBV7-8 and TRBJ1-2; D is perhaps TRBD1 (5 bases). The CDR3 runs to 15 residues. Germline V gives CDR1 SGHVS, CDR2 FQNEAQ. Trimming took off 5 bases at V and 8 bases at J, with 21 bases between the two ends. In DNA form, the CDR3 reads TGTGCCAGCAGCCCCCGAAGCGGGACCCCGGGGGGCTACACCTTC. Protein product: CASSPRSGTPGGYTF.

The chain combines TRBV4-1 with TRBJ2-7, with 8 positions matching TRBD1. CDR1 and CDR2 (germline): MGHRA, YSYEKL. V was clipped by 1 base and J by 4 bases; unmatched bases: 6. The CDR3 totals 15 residues. Here the CDR3 DNA reads TGCGCCAGCAGCCAAGGAATGGACAGGGTTTACGAGCAGTACTTC. Its protein product is CASSQGMDRVYEQYF.

The gene calls are TRBV5-6 and TRBJ2-7; 9 bases are shared with TRBD2. V shed 6 bases, J shed 5 bases, and the junction held 12 bases outside the gene matches. Germline CDR1 reads SGHDT; CDR2 reads YYEEEE. The CDR3 has 15 amino acids. This CDR3 reads CASIAISGSFNEQYF. The CDR3 bases are TGTGCCAGCATCGCTATTAGCGGGAGTTTCAACGAGCAGTACTTC.

As for this clone: This sample includes further DNA sequences coding for the same CDR3. The chain couples TRBV9 to TRBJ1-3; maybe TRBD1 (5 bases). Deletions cut 2 bases from V and 4 bases from J, with 10 bases between. This CDR3 has 14 amino acids. Germline V gene sequence: CDR1 SGDLS, CDR2 YYNGEE. CDR3 in amino acids: CASSVQGSGNTIYF. Here the CDR3 DNA reads TGTGCCAGCAGCGTCCAGGGATCAGGAAACACCATATATTTT. The whole variable domain, filled in from reference TRBV9 and TRBJ1-3, reads DSGVTQTPKHLITATGQRVTLRCSPRSGDLSVYWYQQSLDQGLQFLIQYYNGEERAKGNILERFSAQQFPDLHSELNLSSLELGDSALYFCASSVQGSGNTIYFGEGSWLTVV.

The V gene is TRBV3-1 (or the pseudogene TRBV3-2), the J gene TRBJ2-3, with D perhaps TRBD2 (6 bases). Per the germline V gene, CDR1 is LGHDT and CDR2 is YNNKEL (reference sequence). The CDR3 loop spans 17 amino acids. V lost 3 bases and J 1 base, leaving 17 bases between the germline ends. The CDR3 DNA reads TGTGCCAGCAGCCAGTCTGGGGGGAGGAGGGGCACAGATACGCAGTATTTT. It translates to CASSQSGGRRGTDTQYF.

This chain uses TRBV6-6 with TRBJ1-4, with TRBD1 as a possible D gene (5 bases). This CDR3 is 14 amino acids long. CDR1 MNHNY and CDR2 SVGAGI come from the germline V gene (reference sequence). Deletions cut 4 bases from V and 7 bases from J, with 13 bases between. DNA of the CDR3: TGTGCCAGCAGTTCCAGGGTGGGAAGTGAAAAACTGTTTTTT. Its translation is CASSSRVGSEKLFF.

The sample holds a few counts of this clone. The CDR3 reads CASSGLGLPQETQYF. CDR3 sequence (DNA): TGTGCCAGCAGTGGACTCGGACTGCCGCAAGAGACCCAGTACTTC. The genes are TRBV6-2 or TRBV6-3 and TRBJ2-5, with D possibly being TRBD2 (5 bases). V gave up 5 bases and J gave up 2 bases, with 15 bases separating them. The CDR3 is made up of 15 amino acids. Germline CDR1 MNHEY, CDR2 SVGEGT.

This chain joins TRBV2 and TRBJ2-3; weak D call: TRBD2 (5 bases). Germline loops: CDR1 SNHLY, CDR2 FYNNEI. This CDR3 contains 15 residues. V was pared by 3 bases and J by 5 bases, with 15 bases between. The CDR3 spells CASSEGHPEGDTQYF. The CDR3 region has the DNA TGTGCCAGCAGTGAGGGCCATCCAGAGGGAGATACGCAGTATTTT.